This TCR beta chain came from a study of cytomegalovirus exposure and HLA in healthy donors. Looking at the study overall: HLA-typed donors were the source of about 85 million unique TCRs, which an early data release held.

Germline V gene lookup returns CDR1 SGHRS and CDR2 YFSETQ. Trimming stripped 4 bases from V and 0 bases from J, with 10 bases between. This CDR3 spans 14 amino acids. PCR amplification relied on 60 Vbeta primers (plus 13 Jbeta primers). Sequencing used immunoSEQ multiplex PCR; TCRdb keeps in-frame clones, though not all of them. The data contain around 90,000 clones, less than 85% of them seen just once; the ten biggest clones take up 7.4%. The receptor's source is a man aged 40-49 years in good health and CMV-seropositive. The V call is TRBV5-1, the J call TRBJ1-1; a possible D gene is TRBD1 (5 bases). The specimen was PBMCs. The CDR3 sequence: CASSTTDMNTEAFF. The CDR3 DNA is TGCGCCAGCAGCACGACAGATATGAACACTGAAGCTTTCTTT.